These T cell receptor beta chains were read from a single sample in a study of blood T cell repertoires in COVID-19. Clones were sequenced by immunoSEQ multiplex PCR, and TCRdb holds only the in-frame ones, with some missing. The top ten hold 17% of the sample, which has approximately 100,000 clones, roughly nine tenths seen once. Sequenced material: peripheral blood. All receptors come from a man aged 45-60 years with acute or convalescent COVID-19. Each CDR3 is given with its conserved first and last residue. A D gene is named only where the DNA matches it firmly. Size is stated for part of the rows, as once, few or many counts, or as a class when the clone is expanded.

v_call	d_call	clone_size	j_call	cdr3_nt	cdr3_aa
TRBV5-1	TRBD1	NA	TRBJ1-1	TGCGCCAGCAGCTTGGAAGACAGGGGGGCCAACACTGAAGCTTTCTTT	CASSLEDRGANTEAFF
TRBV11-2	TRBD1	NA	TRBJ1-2	TGTGCCAGCAGCCCAGGGACAGGGGGCTATGGCTACACCTTC	CASSPGTGGYGYTF
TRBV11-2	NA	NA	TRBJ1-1	TGTGCCAGCAGCTTCTCGAACACTGAAGCTTTCTTT	CASSFSNTEAFF
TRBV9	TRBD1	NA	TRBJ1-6	TGTGCCAGCAGCGTAAGGGACAGGGATAATTCACCCCTCCACTTT	CASSVRDRDNSPLHF
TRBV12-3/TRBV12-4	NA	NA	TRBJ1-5	TGTGTCAGCAGTTTTTTCCCGGTACAGCCCCAGCATTTT	CVSSFFPVQPQHF
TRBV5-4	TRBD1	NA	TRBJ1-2	TGTGCCAGCAGCTTGGTCGGACAGGGGCATGGCTACACCTTC	CASSLVGQGHGYTF
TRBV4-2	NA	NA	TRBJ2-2	TGTGCCAGCAGCCTTTCAGGGTGGGCCGGGGAGCTGTTTTTT	CASSLSGWAGELFF
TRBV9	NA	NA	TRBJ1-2	TGTGCCAGCAGCGGATTGACACCGAACTATGGCTACACCTTC	CASSGLTPNYGYTF
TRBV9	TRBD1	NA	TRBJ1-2	TGTGCCAGCAGCGCGGGACAGTACTATGGCTACACCTTC	CASSAGQYYGYTF
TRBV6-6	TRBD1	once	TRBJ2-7	TGTGCCAGCCGACGCGGAGAACAGGGGATCCACGAGCAGTACTTC	CASRRGEQGIHEQYF
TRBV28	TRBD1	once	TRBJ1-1	TGTGCCAGCAGTCTCCTAGGACAGGGTAAGAACACTGAAGCTTTCTTT	CASSLLGQGKNTEAFF
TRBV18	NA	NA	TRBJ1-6	TGTGCCAGCTCACCACCTTCGACAGCGCATAATTCACCCCTCCACTTT	CASSPPSTAHNSPLHF
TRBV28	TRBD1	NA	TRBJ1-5	TGTGCCAGCAGTCCATCGGGGACAGGGGGTTTATATCAGCCCCAGCATTTT	CASSPSGTGGLYQPQHF
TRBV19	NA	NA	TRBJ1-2	TGTGCCAGTAGTATAGGTCTCATCGGGAGCTACACCTTC	CASSIGLIGSYTF
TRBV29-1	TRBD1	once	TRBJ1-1	TGCAGCGGCGGGGACAGGCCAAACACTGAAGCTTTCTTT	CSGGDRPNTEAFF
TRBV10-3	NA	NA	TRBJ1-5	TGTGCCATCAGTGAGTTTCCCGGGGGCAATCAGCCCCAGCATTTT	CAISEFPGGNQPQHF
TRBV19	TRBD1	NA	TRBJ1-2	TGTGCCACTAACAACCGGGACAGCTCCTATGGCTACACCTTC	CATNNRDSSYGYTF
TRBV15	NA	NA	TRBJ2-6	TGTGCCACCAGCCTGACAGGCACTGGGGCCAACGTCCTGACTTTC	CATSLTGTGANVLTF
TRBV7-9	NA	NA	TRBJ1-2	TGTGCCAGCTGTCTGGGGGCCCCCTATGGCTACACCTTC	CASCLGAPYGYTF
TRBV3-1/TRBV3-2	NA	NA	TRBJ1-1	TGTGCCAGCAGCCAAGTGCTTGGTCAGGGGAATAGCACTGAAGCTTTCTTT	CASSQVLGQGNSTEAFF
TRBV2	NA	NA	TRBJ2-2	TGTGCCAGCAGTGAACTGGGGGGTGGCACCGGGGAGCTGTTTTTT	CASSELGGGTGELFF
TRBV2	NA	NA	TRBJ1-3	TGTGCCAGCAGTGAGGGACACAGCTCTGGAAACACCATATATTTT	CASSEGHSSGNTIYF
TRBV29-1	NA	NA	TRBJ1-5	TGCAGCGTTTCCCGGGGGGATCAGCCCCAGCATTTT	CSVSRGDQPQHF
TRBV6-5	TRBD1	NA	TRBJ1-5	TGTGCCAGCAGAGGGGACAGGGGTAGCAATCAGCCCCAGCATTTT	CASRGDRGSNQPQHF
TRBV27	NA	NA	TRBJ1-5	TGTGCCAGCAGTTTTCAGGGACAGCCCCAGCATTTT	CASSFQGQPQHF
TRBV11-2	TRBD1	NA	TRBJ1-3	TGTGCCAGCAGCTTGTACAGGGGGCGCAGAAACACCATATATTTT	CASSLYRGRRNTIYF
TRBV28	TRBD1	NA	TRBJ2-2	TGTGCCAGCAGCTTACTTACCGGGACAGGGGGGGAGGAGGAGCTGTTTTTT	CASSLLTGTGGEEELFF
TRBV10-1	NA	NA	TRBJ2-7	TGCGCCAGCAGTGAGGCACAGGCACCCTACGAGCAGTACTTC	CASSEAQAPYEQYF
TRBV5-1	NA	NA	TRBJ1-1	TGCGCCAGCAGCTTGGCACAAGGGGGAAACACTGAAGCTTTCTTT	CASSLAQGGNTEAFF
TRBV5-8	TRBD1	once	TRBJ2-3	TGTGCCAGCAGCTTCCGGGACAGTAGGACAGATACGCAGTATTTT	CASSFRDSRTDTQYF
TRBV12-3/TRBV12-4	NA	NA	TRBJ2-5	TGTGCCAGCAGGCCGCCGGGGGAAGAGACCCAGTACTTC	CASRPPGEETQYF
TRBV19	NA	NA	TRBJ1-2	TGTGCCAGTAGTATACCCCCGGGACAACACATGGATGGCTACACCTTC	CASSIPPGQHMDGYTF
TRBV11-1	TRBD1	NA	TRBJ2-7	TGTGCCAGCAGCCCCCGGACAGGGCGCGACGAGCAGTACTTC	CASSPRTGRDEQYF
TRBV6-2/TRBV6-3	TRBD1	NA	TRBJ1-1	TGTGCCAGCAGTCAGCACACAGGGGGCCTCGGTGAAGCTTTCTTT	CASSQHTGGLGEAFF
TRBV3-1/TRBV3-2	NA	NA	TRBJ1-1	TGTGCCAGCAGTCAGGGGCTCCAGGGTGGGACTGAAGCTTTCTTT	CASSQGLQGGTEAFF
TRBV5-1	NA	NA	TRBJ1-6	TGCGCCAGCAGCGATGAGGCAGCCTCCTCACCCCTCCACTTT	CASSDEAASSPLHF
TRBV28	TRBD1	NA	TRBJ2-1	TGTGCCAGCATTCTAACCGGGACAGGGTTTAATGAGCAGTTCTTC	CASILTGTGFNEQFF
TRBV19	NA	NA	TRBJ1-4	TGTGCCAGTAGCAGACAGGCAACTAATGAAAAACTGTTTTTT	CASSRQATNEKLFF
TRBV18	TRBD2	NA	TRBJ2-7	TGTGCCAGCTCACCACGACCACCTAGCGGGGGGAAGTACGAGCAGTACTTC	CASSPRPPSGGKYEQYF
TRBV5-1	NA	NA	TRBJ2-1	TGCGCCAGCAGCTCGGACACTCCCCTTGGTGAGCAGTTCTTC	CASSSDTPLGEQFF
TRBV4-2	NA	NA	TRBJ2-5	TGTGCCAGCAGCCAAGATGGGGGCGCGGAGACCCAGTACTTC	CASSQDGGAETQYF
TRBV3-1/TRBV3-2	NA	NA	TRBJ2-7	TGTGCCAGCAGCCAAGTCGCGGTAGTTGGACAGAGGGGAAACGAGCAGTACTTC	CASSQVAVVGQRGNEQYF
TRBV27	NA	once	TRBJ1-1	TGTGCCAGCAGTTTAGGAAGGGGGTCGAACACTGAAGCTTTCTTT	CASSLGRGSNTEAFF
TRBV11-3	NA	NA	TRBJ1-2	TGTGCCAGCAGCTTACTCGACAGCAACTATGGCTACACCTTC	CASSLLDSNYGYTF
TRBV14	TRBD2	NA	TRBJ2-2	TGTGCCAGCAGCCATCCTCGCGGGGGGCTCAACACCGGGGAGCTGTTTTTT	CASSHPRGGLNTGELFF
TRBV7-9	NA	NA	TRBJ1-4	TGTGCCAGCAGCTTAGCCCCTAACAGATTCCGTGGCGAAAAACTGTTTTTT	CASSLAPNRFRGEKLFF
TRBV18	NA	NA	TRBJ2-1	TGTGCCAGCTCACCACCCTATCGAGCCTACAATGAGCAGTTCTTC	CASSPPYRAYNEQFF
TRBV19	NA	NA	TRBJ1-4	TGTGCCAGTAGTATAGGGCAGCGGAATGAAAAACTGTTTTTT	CASSIGQRNEKLFF
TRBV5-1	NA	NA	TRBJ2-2	TGCGCCAGCAGCTCTACAGGGTTCCCCGGGGAGCTGTTTTTT	CASSSTGFPGELFF
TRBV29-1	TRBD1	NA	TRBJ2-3	TGCAGCGTTCCGGACAGGGAGGCAGATACGCAGTATTTT	CSVPDREADTQYF
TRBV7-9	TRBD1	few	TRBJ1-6	TGTGCCAGCAGCCAAACAGGGGAGTCACCCCTCCACTTT	CASSQTGESPLHF
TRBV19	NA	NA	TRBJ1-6	TGTGCCAGTAGTATAGATGCAGCCACGGTAGGCGGTTCACCCCTCCACTTT	CASSIDAATVGGSPLHF
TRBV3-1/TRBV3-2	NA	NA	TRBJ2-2	TGTGCCAGCAGGGACTTTCTTGGGGAGCTGTTTTTT	CASRDFLGELFF